The entry below gives a single TCR beta chain sequence along with its context. This clonotype was seen ten or more times. Its cognate antigen has yet to be identified. Base quality data are lacking; no much larger clone is found one base away. This entry belongs to a study of early T cells in non-severe SARS-CoV-2 infection (dated by TCRdb to about 2021). For the study in its entirety: Bulk RNA from unsorted whole blood was used for TCR sequencing, so alpha and beta chains could not be paired. What the study reported, not specific to this receptor: VDJdb matching was skewed toward anti-spike CD8 responses and likely underestimated virus-specific expansions by missing private and CD4 specificities.

V loses 0 bases, J loses 4 bases, and the germline ends lie 21 bases apart. From the germline V gene, CDR1 is MNHEY and CDR2 is SVGAGI. The CDR3 runs 18 residues from the cysteine to the phenylalanine. CDR3 DNA is the only sequence kept; it has 54 bases, read in frame from the first base. A case-control design nested within a healthcare worker cohort in London, UK, was used, with weekly nasopharyngeal swab PCR tests and blood sampling performed. Between 23 and 31 March 2020, the week of the UK lockdown, healthcare workers were enrolled and then followed up weekly for as long as 16 weeks. The library relied on 5' RACE. Sequenced on a NextSeq 500. The TCR library protocol attached unique molecular identifiers to individual cDNA molecules to correct for sequencing error and PCR bias. Both TCR alpha and beta chains were sequenced, and tight co-correlation was observed between alpha and beta sequence abundances in each sample. The authors' pipeline ran thus. Decombinator V4 was used to annotate the V gene, J gene and CDR3 of the TCR sequences. Expanded TCRs were defined as changing significantly between any two time points under a Poisson model with p below 0.0001. TCR abundances were normalised to the total number of TCRs sequenced per sample and were expressed as counts per million. TRAV1-2 paired with TRAJ12, TRAJ20 or TRAJ33 defined MAIT TCRs, while TRAV10 paired with TRAJ18 defined iNKT TCRs. VDJdb, accessed 1 November 2021, was searched for CMV, EBV and SARS-CoV-2 annotated TCRs, with TCRs annotated for multiple antigens excluded. In-frame beta chains were kept once TCRdb had trimmed the public reads at Q25 with fastp and called clones with MiXCR. Each record represents a unique CDR3 protein, reported with the most common genes and DNA among its rows. What appears here as the V and J calls and clone size reflects TCRdb's work, not the paper's. This sample holds 35,000 to 45,000 distinct CDR3 sequences; 3% to 4% were observed only once. Clones ranked in the top ten supply 9% to 10% of the sample.

This clonotype was sampled from an adult who was a healthcare worker with PCR-confirmed SARS-CoV-2 infection or an uninfected control (not recorded which). The sample was whole blood. The chain is made from TRBV6-5 and TRBJ2-5; the D segment cannot be called with confidence. Read as DNA, the sequence is TGTGCCAGCAGTTACTCGATCCCTGGCGGATCCTCCCCAGAGACCCAGTACTTC. Its protein is CASSYSIPGGSSPETQYF.